This is a list of T cell receptor beta chains from one sample in a study of T-cell reconstitution after alpha-beta-depleted transplantation in children. TCRdb fed the PCR reads into MiXCR, producing one record per CDR3 protein. The profile shows about 360,000 distinct CDR3 sequences, approximately 12% of them singletons. Sample: PBMCs, taken from the stem cell graft. The receptor set was obtained from a human donor who donated a stem cell graft to a child with Fanconi anemia. The CDR3 runs from the conserved cysteine through the conserved F or W. D genes are given only for firm matches. Expanded clones get a size class; other rows say once, few or many, or leave the size out.

>TRBJ2-1|TRBV3-1|-|-
CASSQEGPLSYNEQFF
TGTGCCAGCAGCCAAGAGGGCCCCCTCTCCTACAATGAGCAGTTCTTC
>TRBJ2-1|TRBV9|-|TRBD2
CASSPSGVAGGSYNEQFF
TGTGCCAGCAGCCCTTCTGGAGTAGCGGGGGGTTCCTACAATGAGCAGTTCTTC
>TRBJ1-2|TRBV25-1|few|TRBD1
CASSGTGDYGYTF
TGTGCCAGCTCCGGGACAGGAGACTATGGCTACACCTTC
>TRBJ2-7|TRBV5-5|few|-
CASSLQPAESYEQYF
TGTGCCAGCAGCTTACAGCCAGCGGAGTCCTACGAGCAGTACTTC
>TRBJ2-1|TRBV12-3/TRBV12-4|many|-
CASSLDDEQFF
TGTGCCAGCAGTTTAGACGATGAGCAGTTCTTC
>TRBJ1-1|TRBV7-9|-|TRBD1
CASSPQGASEAFF
TGTGCCAGCAGCCCCCAGGGGGCCTCTGAAGCTTTCTTT
>TRBJ2-1|TRBV29-1|many|-
CSVESQYNEQFF
TGCAGCGTTGAGTCGCAGTACAATGAGCAGTTCTTC
>TRBJ1-2|TRBV5-1|-|-
CASSLKNNYGYTF
TGCGCCAGCAGCTTGAAAAATAACTATGGCTACACCTTC
>TRBJ2-5|TRBV6-2/TRBV6-3|few|-
CASISTASEQETQYF
TGTGCCAGCATCTCTACCGCTAGCGAACAAGAGACCCAGTACTTC
>TRBJ2-7|TRBV6-5|few|-
CASSWRDGGYEQYF
TGTGCCAGCAGTTGGCGCGATGGTGGATACGAGCAGTACTTC
>TRBJ2-1|TRBV20-1|many|-
CSALLGNYNEQFF
TGCAGTGCCCTTTTGGGGAACTACAATGAGCAGTTCTTC
>TRBJ1-5|TRBV20-1|-|TRBD1
CSAPTRQGLSNQPQHF
TGCAGTGCCCCCACCCGACAGGGGTTAAGCAATCAGCCCCAGCATTTT
>TRBJ2-5|TRBV12-3/TRBV12-4|many|TRBD2
CASSLLTSGGPQTQYF
TGTGCCAGCAGTCTACTGACTAGCGGGGGGCCCCAAACCCAGTACTTC
>TRBJ1-2|TRBV20-1|few|TRBD1
CSAKTGRESYGYTF
TGCAGTGCTAAGACAGGGAGGGAATCCTATGGCTACACCTTC
>TRBJ1-5|TRBV10-1|-|-
CASSESLGQPQHF
TGCGCCAGCAGTGAGTCGTTGGGCCAGCCCCAGCATTTT
>TRBJ2-5|TRBV5-1|few|TRBD1
CASSLRTGGGETQYF
TGCGCCAGCAGCCTACGGACAGGGGGAGGAGAGACCCAGTACTTC
>TRBJ2-1|TRBV20-1|few|-
CSARGPRDYNEQFF
TGCAGTGCTAGGGGACCGAGGGATTACAATGAGCAGTTCTTC
>TRBJ1-4|TRBV12-3/TRBV12-4|many|-
CASSPQNEKLFF
TGTGCCAGCAGTCCTCAAAATGAAAAACTGTTTTTT
>TRBJ2-1|TRBV18|few|TRBD1
CASSPPGTGYREQFF
TGTGCCAGCTCACCACCAGGGACAGGGTACAGGGAGCAGTTCTTC
>TRBJ2-3|TRBV7-2|many|-
CASSLAAASSNEEYF
TGTGCCAGCAGCTTAGCGGCAGCTAGCTCCAACGAGGAGTATTTT
>TRBJ1-1|TRBV3-1|few|-
CASSHGQFAEAFF
TGTGCCAGCAGCCACGGACAGTTCGCTGAAGCTTTCTTT
>TRBJ2-6|TRBV6-2/TRBV6-3|few|-
CASSSRGLLPNVLTF
TGTGCCAGCAGTTCTAGGGGACTCTTGCCCAACGTCCTGACTTTC
>TRBJ1-1|TRBV6-2/TRBV6-3|-|-
CASSYHDTGTEAFF
TGTGCCAGCAGCTACCACGACACGGGGACTGAAGCTTTCTTT
>TRBJ2-1|TRBV3-1|few|-
CASSPPGGLYNEQFF
TGTGCCAGCAGCCCCCCTGGGGGTCTCTACAATGAGCAGTTCTTC
>TRBJ2-3|TRBV29-1|-|TRBD2
CSVETLAGGTDTQYF
TGCAGCGTTGAAACCTTGGCGGGGGGCACAGATACGCAGTATTTT
>TRBJ2-7|TRBV5-5|-|TRBD1
CASSFTGGTYEQYF
TGTGCCAGCAGCTTTACAGGGGGCACATACGAGCAGTACTTC
>TRBJ1-1|TRBV5-1|-|-
CASSYYRQSEAFF
TGCGCCAGCAGCTACTACAGACAGTCTGAAGCTTTCTTT
>TRBJ2-2|TRBV5-1|few|TRBD1
CASSFSTGSHTGELFF
TGCGCCAGCAGCTTCTCGACAGGGTCCCACACCGGGGAGCTGTTTTTT
>TRBJ2-6|TRBV24-1|-|-
CATSDPGPTSNPSGANVLTF
TGTGCCACCAGTGATCCGGGACCTACGTCTAATCCCTCTGGGGCCAACGTCCTGACTTTC
>TRBJ2-3|TRBV10-3|-|TRBD2
CAISGSGAKDTQYF
TGTGCCATCAGCGGTAGCGGGGCTAAAGATACGCAGTATTTT
>TRBJ1-5|TRBV12-3/TRBV12-4|few|TRBD1
CASSVQGADQPQHF
TGTGCCAGCAGTGTACAGGGGGCAGATCAGCCCCAGCATTTT
>TRBJ2-1|TRBV30|few|TRBD2
CAWSPEGLLYNEQFF
TGTGCCTGGAGTCCGGAGGGACTACTTTACAATGAGCAGTTCTTC
>TRBJ1-1|TRBV7-8|few|TRBD1
CASSLPGQLNTEAFF
TGTGCCAGCAGCTTACCGGGACAGCTGAACACTGAAGCTTTCTTT
>TRBJ2-1|TRBV12-3/TRBV12-4|many|-
CASSPPQGSKNEQFF
TGTGCCAGCAGCCCTCCCCAGGGCTCTAAGAATGAGCAGTTCTTC
>TRBJ2-2|TRBV7-9|few|TRBD1
CASSLGNRGYTGELFF
TGTGCCAGCAGCTTAGGGAACAGGGGATACACCGGGGAGCTGTTTTTT
>TRBJ2-5|TRBV3-1|many|TRBD2
CASSRLAGVQETQYF
TGTGCCAGCAGCCGGCTAGCGGGAGTCCAAGAGACCCAGTACTTC
>TRBJ1-1|TRBV7-9|many|-
CASSSGDSMNTEAFF
TGTGCCAGCAGCTCAGGTGACTCCATGAACACTGAAGCTTTCTTT
>TRBJ1-5|TRBV7-2|-|-
CASSPDGSLGQPQHF
TGTGCCAGCAGCCCGGACGGATCATTAGGTCAGCCCCAGCATTTT
>TRBJ1-2|TRBV5-4|few|-
CASFTFGADSESYGYTF
TGTGCCAGCTTCACCTTTGGGGCAGACTCCGAATCCTATGGCTACACCTTC
>TRBJ1-2|TRBV28|many|-
CASRMSPPNYGYTF
TGTGCCAGCAGAATGTCCCCTCCTAACTATGGCTACACCTTC
>TRBJ1-1|TRBV6-5|many|-
CASSWLRANTEAFF
TGTGCCAGCAGTTGGCTCAGGGCGAACACTGAAGCTTTCTTT
>TRBJ1-2|TRBV5-1|few|TRBD1
CASSPTGPGYGYTF
TGCGCCAGCAGCCCGACAGGGCCCGGATATGGCTACACCTTC
>TRBJ1-5|TRBV12-3/TRBV12-4|-|-
CASGLTTGSNQPQHF
TGTGCCAGCGGCTTGACGACAGGTAGCAATCAGCCCCAGCATTTT
>TRBJ1-3|TRBV5-1|-|-
CASSLGTLGPRNTIYF
TGCGCCAGCAGCTTGGGGACGCTAGGTCCTAGAAACACCATATATTTT
>TRBJ1-5|TRBV28|few|-
CASSLGQAHQPQHF
TGTGCCAGCAGTTTGGGACAAGCGCATCAGCCCCAGCATTTT
>TRBJ1-4|TRBV5-1|few|-
CATRLAPGATNEKLFF
TGCGCCACCAGGCTAGCCCCGGGGGCAACTAATGAAAAACTGTTTTTT
>TRBJ2-1|TRBV28|few|-
CASSLTPGGAEGNEQFF
TGTGCCAGCAGTTTAACCCCTGGCGGGGCCGAAGGGAATGAGCAGTTCTTC
>TRBJ2-5|TRBV2|-|-
CASGEESGETQYF
TGTGCCAGCGGGGAAGAGAGCGGCGAGACCCAGTACTTC
>TRBJ1-1|TRBV5-1|few|-
CASSSGPGSTEAFF
TGCGCCAGCAGCAGTGGACCGGGGAGCACTGAAGCTTTCTTT